The 8 T cell receptor beta chains below all came from one sample that was sequenced in a study of technical replicates of blood from a few donors. The protocol was immunoSEQ multiplex PCR, while the TCRdb copy is restricted to in-frame clones and leaves out a portion. The top ten hold 0.2% to 0.3% of the sample, which has tens of thousands of clones, around 96% seen once. The sequencing sample was made of T cells isolated from PBMCs. These receptors originate from a human donor in good health.

The chain couples TRBV11-3 to TRBJ2-3, with 8 bases matching TRBD2. CDR1 and CDR2 from the germline V gene are SGHNT and YENEEA. The CDR3 extends over 14 amino acids. V lost 7 bases and J lost 4; bases outside the gene matches: 7. DNA of the CDR3: TGTGCCAGCACCCCGGGAGGGGCATCAGATACGCAGTATTTT. Translated, it gives CASTPGGASDTQYF.

V usage is TRBV27 and J usage is TRBJ2-1, with 11 bases that match TRBD2. Looked up from germline, CDR1 is MNHEY and CDR2 is SMNVEV (reference sequence). CDR3 size: 15 residues. J was trimmed by 4 bases and V by 7 bases; bases with no gene match: 6. The DNA of the CDR3 is TGTGCCAGCACCGGGCTAGCGGGGGGTTACAATGAGCAGTTCTTC. This sequence encodes CASTGLAGGYNEQFF.

The chain links TRBV5-1 to TRBJ2-5; 7 bases are a match to TRBD2. The germline V gene has CDR1 SGHRS and CDR2 YFSETQ. With V trimmed by 1 base and J by 5 bases, 5 bases remained unmatched. CDR3 length: 14 residues. The CDR3 loop is CASSLNQGGETQYF. The CDR3 bases are TGCGCCAGCAGCTTGAATCAGGGAGGGGAGACCCAGTACTTC.

The rearrangement joins TRBV6-5 to TRBJ2-2, with a possible D match to TRBD2 (6 bases). Germline V CDR1 and CDR2: MNHEY, SVGAGI. The CDR3 is 16 amino acids. Between the trimmed V and J ends, which lost 2 bases and 4 bases, there was a span of 14 bases. CDR3 nucleotide sequence: TGTGCCAGCAGTTACGGCGCCGGGACTTCCACCGGGGAGCTGTTTTTT. It encodes CASSYGAGTSTGELFF.

The chain recombines TRBV9 with TRBJ2-7; 13 bases map to TRBD2. CDR3 length equals 16 residues. Per the germline V gene, CDR1 is SGDLS and CDR2 is YYNGEE. Trimming at V came to 2 bases and at J to 2 bases, leaving 4 bases not matched to a gene. In DNA, the CDR3 is TGTGCCAGCAGCGTTGGACTAGCGGGAGCCCCCTACGAGCAGTACTTC. Translated: CASSVGLAGAPYEQYF.

The gene calls are TRBV6-6 and TRBJ2-1; 12 bases map to TRBD2. CDR3 length: 15 amino acids. Trimming removed 6 bases from V and 9 bases from J; junction bases left unmatched: 9. From germline, CDR1 is MNHNY and CDR2 SVGAGI (reference sequence). The CDR3 sequence: CASRFRTSGTVEQFF. The CDR3 bases are TGTGCCAGCAGATTTCGGACTAGCGGGACTGTTGAGCAGTTCTTC.

This chain links TRBV7-9 with TRBJ2-5; 16 bases fit TRBD2. The J segment lost 5 bases and the V segment lost 5 bases, leaving 8 bases of the junction unmatched. CDR1 SEHNR and CDR2 FQNEAQ come from the germline V gene (reference sequence). The CDR3 is made up of 17 amino acids. CDR3 amino acids: CASSPGTSGGALETQYF. The CDR3 DNA reads TGTGCCAGCAGCCCGGGGACTAGCGGGGGGGCCTTGGAGACCCAGTACTTC. Based on the CDR3 plus reference TRBV7-9 and TRBJ2-5, the full variable domain is DTGVSQNPRHKITKRGQNVTFRCDPISEHNRLYWYRQTLGQGPEFLTYFQNEAQLEKSRLLSDRFSAERPKGSFSTLEIQRTEQGDSAMYLCASSPGTSGGALETQYFGPGTRLLVL.

DNA for the CDR3: TGTGCCAGCTCCCCGACTAGTAACCCCTACGAGCAGTACTTC. Protein product: CASSPTSNPYEQYF. V and J are TRBV18 and TRBJ2-7; tentatively, D is TRBD2 (6 bases). V was shortened by 6 bases and J by 2 bases, with 14 bases between the two germline ends. The germline CDR1 and CDR2 sequences are KGHSH and LQKENI. CDR3 length: 14 amino acids. Supplemented by reference TRBV18 and TRBJ2-7, the full variable domain reads NAGVMQNPRHLVRRRGQEARLRCSPMKGHSHVYWYRQLPEEGLKFMVYLQKENIIDESGMPKERFSAEFPKEGPSILRIQQVVRGDSAAYFCASSPTSNPYEQYFGPGTRLTVT.